Presented here are 20 T cell receptor beta chains from one specimen sequenced in a study of T-cell reconstitution after alpha-beta-depleted transplantation in children. For TCRbeta, the library was prepared with unique molecular identifiers. Using its own MiXCR run on the PCR reads, TCRdb lists one record per CDR3 protein. The sample holds about 72,000 distinct CDR3 sequences, roughly 6.6% seen once. The sample here was PBMCs from the stem cell graft donor, taken from the stem cell graft. Every receptor here comes from a human donor who donated a stem cell graft to a child with acute lymphoblastic leukemia.

This clonotype was detected many times. The chain is built from TRBV2 and TRBJ2-4, with a possible D match to TRBD2 (6 bases). The CDR3 runs to 14 residues. The V end was cut by 5 bases, the J end by 8 bases, with 16 bases between. From germline, CDR1 is SNHLY and CDR2 FYNNEI. Written as DNA, the CDR3 is TGTGCCAGCAGTCCAAGGTACCGGAGGGACATTCAGTACTTC. It yields the protein CASSPRYRRDIQYF.

This clonotype was seen only a few times. The V and J genes are TRBV19 and TRBJ1-2; 7 bases agree with TRBD1. Per germline, CDR1 LNHDA and CDR2 SQIVND (reference sequence). The CDR3 loop spans 14 amino acids. V lost 6 bases to trimming and J lost 8 bases; unmatched junction nucleotides: 12. In nucleotides, the CDR3 is TGTGCCAGTAGCTTCCGACAGGGAAGGGACGGCTACACCTTC. Protein sequence: CASSFRQGRDGYTF.

This clonotype occurred many times. The V call is TRBV5-1, the J call TRBJ2-7; D perhaps matches TRBD1 (5 bases). The germline V and J ends were trimmed by 5 bases and 0 bases, with 9 bases remaining between them. The CDR3 runs 13 residues. Germline V gene lookup returns CDR1 SGHRS and CDR2 YFSETQ. CDR3 in amino acids: CASRHDSSYEQYF. CDR3 DNA: TGCGCCAGCAGACACGACAGCTCCTACGAGCAGTACTTC.

The rearrangement joins TRBV10-3 to TRBJ1-3; D is possibly TRBD1 (5 bases). The CDR3 runs to 15 residues. V was cut by 8 bases and J by 0 bases, with 14 bases left in between. CDR1 and CDR2 (germline): ENHRY, SYGVKD. The CDR3: CAISRDGYSGNTIYF. The CDR3 DNA reads as TGTGCCATCTCCCGGGACGGATACTCTGGAAACACCATATATTTT.

Ten or more counts support this clonotype. The chain employs TRBV3-1 and TRBJ1-6, with D perhaps TRBD1 (6 bases). Germline V gene sequence: CDR1 LGHDT, CDR2 YNNKEL (reference sequence). The CDR3 sequence is 15 residues long. V lost 2 bases and J lost 7, with 12 bases in between. CDR3 DNA: TGTGCCAGCAGCCAATTCGAGGGGGTGAATTCACCCCTCCACTTT. Translated: CASSQFEGVNSPLHF.

This clonotype was observed a few times. V is TRBV5-1 and J is TRBJ1-4, with 9 nucleotides matching TRBD1. Trimming cost V 3 bases and J 5 bases; bases outside gene matches: 2. This CDR3 region has 14 residues. CDR1 is SGHRS and CDR2 is YFSETQ in the germline V gene. This chain's CDR3 is CASSYGTGNEKLFF. The CDR3 DNA reads TGCGCCAGCAGCTACGGGACAGGGAATGAAAAACTGTTTTTT.

Only a few counts were recorded for this clonotype. The genes are TRBV19 and TRBJ1-1, with 8 bases aligning to TRBD1. Trimming removed 5 bases from V and 6 bases from J; junction bases left unmatched: 11. The CDR3 totals 15 residues. Germline lookup yields CDR1 LNHDA and CDR2 SQIVND (reference sequence). CDR3 region: CASSPLDRDRAEAFF. The CDR3 bases are TGTGCCAGTAGTCCGCTGGACAGGGATAGGGCTGAAGCTTTCTTT.

Ten or more counts support this clonotype. This chain connects TRBV20-1 to TRBJ2-7, with unresolved D. V was clipped by 4 bases and J by 3 bases, with 25 bases between them. The CDR3 loop spans 17 amino acids. Germline loops: CDR1 DFQATT, CDR2 SNEGSKA (reference sequence). CDR3 DNA sequence: TGCAGTGCTATTACACCCCCCGGTAGAGCACAGATCTACGAGCAGTACTTC. It codes for CSAITPPGRAQIYEQYF.

In its sample, this clonotype was seen many times. The chain is built from TRBV5-1 and TRBJ1-4; the D is unclear. CDR1 and CDR2 (germline): SGHRS, YFSETQ. The CDR3 has 12 residues. The V end was cut by 4 bases, the J end by 7 bases, with 8 bases between. CDR3: CASSLGREKLFF. CDR3 coding DNA: TGCGCCAGCAGCCTCGGACGTGAAAAACTGTTTTTT.

This clonotype was observed at least ten times. The J gene is TRBJ2-4, the V gene TRBV6-5; a possible D gene is TRBD2 (7 bases). The V gene's germline CDR1 is MNHEY and CDR2 SVGAGI. The CDR3 totals 13 residues. Deletions cut 6 bases from V and 7 bases from J, with 13 bases between. CDR3 protein: CASSVQGGNIQYF. The CDR3 region has the DNA TGTGCCAGCAGCGTACAGGGAGGGAACATTCAGTACTTC.

This clonotype was seen a few times. This chain joins TRBV5-6 and TRBJ2-1; D is uncertain. This CDR3 has 13 residues. The germline V gene encodes CDR1 SGHDT and CDR2 YYEEEE. V was shortened by 0 bases and J by 8 bases, with 9 bases between the two germline ends. Here the CDR3 DNA reads TGTGCCAGCAGCTTGGCTCATGGTGATGAGCAGTTCTTC. Amino acids: CASSLAHGDEQFF.

This clonotype was seen at least ten times. The gene calls are TRBV14 and TRBJ1-2; unclear D gene. The CDR3 is made up of 14 amino acids. The germline gives CDR1 SGHDN, CDR2 FVKESK. Trimming shortened V by 0 bases and J by 4 bases, and 9 bases separated the two germline ends. The CDR3 DNA reads TGTGCCAGCAGCCAAGATTCGTACGTCTATGGCTACACCTTC. The encoded protein is CASSQDSYVYGYTF.

The sample holds a few counts of this clonotype. The V gene is TRBV10-3, the J gene TRBJ1-1, with 9 bases matching TRBD1. Unmatched junction bases numbered 3, after V lost 3 bases and J lost 1 base. Germline V gives CDR1 ENHRY, CDR2 SYGVKD. CDR3 length: 15 amino acids. The CDR3 bases are TGTGCCATCAGTGACAAGGACAGGGGGAACACTGAAGCTTTCTTT. It yields the protein CAISDKDRGNTEAFF.

The rearrangement links TRBV12-3 or TRBV12-4 to TRBJ2-5; TRBD1 or TRBD2 may be the D gene (6 bases each). This CDR3 contains 15 residues. V dropped 6 bases and J dropped 6 bases, with 20 bases sitting between them. CDR3 nucleotide sequence: TGTGCCAGCAGCCGAGGGGGGTCTGGTAAGCAGACCCAGTACTTC. This gives the protein CASSRGGSGKQTQYF.

At least ten counts were recorded for this clonotype. The gene calls are TRBV5-1 and TRBJ2-5, with unresolved D. The length of the CDR3 is 14 residues. CDR1 is SGHRS and CDR2 is YFSETQ in the germline V gene. Between the trimmed V and J ends, which lost 1 base and 5 bases, there was a span of 12 bases. The chain's CDR3 is CASSLSWGTETQYF. The CDR3, as DNA: TGCGCCAGCAGCTTGTCATGGGGAACGGAGACCCAGTACTTC.

This chain connects TRBV5-6 to TRBJ2-4, with D perhaps TRBD1 (6 bases). The germline V and J ends were trimmed by 3 bases and 1 base, with 11 bases remaining between them. CDR3 length equals 15 residues. The germline CDR1 and CDR2 sequences are SGHDT and YYEEEE. In DNA, the CDR3 is TGTGCCAGCAGCTCCACAGGGCCCGCCAAAAACATTCAGTACTTC. It specifies CASSSTGPAKNIQYF.

The chain links TRBV4-1 to TRBJ2-7, with D hard to call. The ends were cut back, 1 base at V and 0 bases at J, with 7 bases in the middle. The CDR3 loop spans 14 amino acids. Germline V gives CDR1 MGHRA, CDR2 YSYEKL. The CDR3 sequence is CASSQVAASYEQYF. The CDR3 DNA reads TGCGCCAGCAGCCAAGTGGCCGCCTCCTACGAGCAGTACTTC.

This clonotype was detected many times. The rearrangement uses TRBV20-1 and TRBJ2-7, with D possibly called TRBD1 or TRBD2 (5 bases each). V was trimmed by 1 base and J by 2 bases, leaving 9 bases between them. The CDR3 length is 13 residues. CDR1 is DFQATT and CDR2 is SNEGSKA in the germline V gene (reference sequence). CDR3 coding DNA: TGCAGTGCTAGAGGGGGGAATCCCTACGAGCAGTACTTC. Its protein product is CSARGGNPYEQYF.

This clonotype was recorded many times. The V gene is TRBV11-2, the J gene TRBJ1-2, with D possibly being TRBD1 (5 bases). The V end lost 5 bases, the J end lost 2 bases, and 12 bases lay between the germline ends. From germline, CDR1 is SGHAT and CDR2 FQNNGV. The CDR3 is 14 residues long. The CDR3 loop reads CASSPSGGNYGYTF. In nucleotides, the CDR3 is TGTGCCAGCAGCCCATCGGGGGGGAACTATGGCTACACCTTC.

This clonotype was counted ten times or more. The V and J genes are TRBV6-5 and TRBJ1-3, with a tentative D call TRBD1 (6 bases). Germline CDR1 reads MNHEY; CDR2 reads SVGAGI. CDR3 length equals 15 residues. The germline V and J ends were trimmed by 6 bases and 4 bases, with 16 bases remaining between them. Here the CDR3 reads CASRSSRGPGNTIYF. The CDR3 bases are TGTGCCAGCAGGTCTAGCAGGGGTCCCGGAAACACCATATATTTT.